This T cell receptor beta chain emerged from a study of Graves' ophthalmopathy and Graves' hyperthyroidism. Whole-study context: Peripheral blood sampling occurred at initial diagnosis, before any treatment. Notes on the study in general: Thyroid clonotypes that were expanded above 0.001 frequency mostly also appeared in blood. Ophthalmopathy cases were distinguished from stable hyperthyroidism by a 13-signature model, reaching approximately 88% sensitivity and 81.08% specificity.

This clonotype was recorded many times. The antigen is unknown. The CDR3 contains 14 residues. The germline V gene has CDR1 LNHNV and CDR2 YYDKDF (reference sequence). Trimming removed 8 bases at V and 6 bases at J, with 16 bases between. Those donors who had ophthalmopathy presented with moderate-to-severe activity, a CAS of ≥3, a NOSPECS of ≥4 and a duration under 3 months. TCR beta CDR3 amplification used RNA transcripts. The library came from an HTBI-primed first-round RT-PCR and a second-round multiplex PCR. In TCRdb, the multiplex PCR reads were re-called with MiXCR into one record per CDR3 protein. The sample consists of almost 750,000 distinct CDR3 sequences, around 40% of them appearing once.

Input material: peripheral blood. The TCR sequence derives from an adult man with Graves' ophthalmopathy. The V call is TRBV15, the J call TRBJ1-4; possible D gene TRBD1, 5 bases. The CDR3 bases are TGTGCCACCGGACGGGGCGGCGATGATGAAAAACTGTTTTTT. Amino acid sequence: CATGRGGDDEKLFF. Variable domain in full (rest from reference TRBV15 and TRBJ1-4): DAMVIQNPRYQVTQFGKPVTLSCSQTLNHNVMYWYQQKSSQAPKLLFHYYDKDFNNEADTPDNFQSRRPNTSFCFLDIRSPGLGDTAMYLCATGRGGDDEKLFFGSGTQLSVL.